A selection of T cell receptor beta chains follows, all from one sample in a study of CD8+CD57+ T cells in acquired aplastic anemia. Using its own MiXCR run on the reads, TCRdb lists one record per CDR3 protein. This repertoire shows roughly 280,000 distinct CDR3 sequences, about 50% found once; its top ten account for 1% to 1.5%. Sequenced material: sorted CD4+, CD8+, or CD8+CD57+ T cells (not recorded which) from PBMCs. The receptors were gathered from a human donor with aplastic anemia. Each CDR3 is given with its conserved first and last residue. A D gene is named only where the DNA matches it firmly. A row's size may be missing; if present it is once, few, many or a size class.

d_gene | abundance | j_gene | v_gene | CDR3nt | CDR3aa
NA | NA | TRBJ1-2 | TRBV29-1 | TGCAGCGTTTCCTTTTGGGGGGGGGGCTACACCTTC | CSVSFWGGGYTF
TRBD1 | few | TRBJ1-5 | TRBV2 | TGTGCCAGCAGAGGCGGGGACAGGGTGAACAATCAGCCCCAGCATTTT | CASRGGDRVNNQPQHF
TRBD1 | NA | TRBJ1-2 | TRBV5-5 | TGTGCCAGCAGCGGCGGACAGGGGGAGGGCTACACCTTC | CASSGGQGEGYTF
NA | many | TRBJ2-7 | TRBV7-8 | TGTGCCAGCAGTAGCCGGAGACAGGCGGTCTACGAGCAGTACTTC | CASSSRRQAVYEQYF
NA | NA | TRBJ1-1 | TRBV7-9 | TGTACCAGCAGCCGAGGGGGGCGTGAGACTGAAGCTTTCTTT | CTSSRGGRETEAFF
NA | NA | TRBJ2-7 | TRBV2 | TGTGCCAGCAGTCGAGGGGGTACCTACGAGCAGTACTTC | CASSRGGTYEQYF
NA | NA | TRBJ2-3 | TRBV2 | TGTGCCAGCAGTGAAGATCGGGGCACAGATACGCAGTATTTT | CASSEDRGTDTQYF
TRBD1 | NA | TRBJ1-1 | TRBV5-1 | TGCGCCAGCAGCGCAGAGGGACAGGGAAGGACTGAAGCTTTCTTT | CASSAEGQGRTEAFF
TRBD1 | few | TRBJ2-3 | TRBV20-1 | TGCAGTGCGAACCGGGACAGAAGCACAGATACGCAGTATTTT | CSANRDRSTDTQYF
NA | NA | TRBJ2-5 | TRBV7-8 | TGTGCCAGCAGCTGGAACAGGGACCGGTACTTC | CASSWNRDRYF
NA | NA | TRBJ2-7 | TRBV20-1 | TGCAGTGCTCCCGACCGGGGTAAGCAGTACTTC | CSAPDRGKQYF
TRBD2 | NA | TRBJ2-1 | TRBV29-1 | TGCAGCGTTACGGGGCGGGGGGTTGACAATGAGCAGTTCTTC | CSVTGRGVDNEQFF
TRBD1 | many | TRBJ1-2 | TRBV6-1 | TGTGCCAGCAGCGAAACCGGGGACAGCTACTATGGCTACACCTTC | CASSETGDSYYGYTF
TRBD2 | few | TRBJ2-5 | TRBV2 | TGTGCCAGCAGTGAGATACTAGCGGGACAAGAGACCCAGTACTTC | CASSEILAGQETQYF
NA | NA | TRBJ2-7 | TRBV2 | TGTGCCAGCAGCACGACCTGGACTGGGAGGTCCCACGAGCAGTACTTC | CASSTTWTGRSHEQYF
TRBD2 | many | TRBJ2-6 | TRBV10-1 | TGCGCCAGCAGTGATGGGGGGGGCAACGTCCTGACTTTC | CASSDGGGNVLTF
NA | NA | TRBJ2-2 | TRBV15 | TGTGCCACCAGCAGAGATCTTAGGCCCGGGGCCGGGGAGCTGTTTTTT | CATSRDLRPGAGELFF
NA | many | TRBJ2-1 | TRBV29-1 | TGCAGCGTTGCAACACAGGCCTACAATGAGCAGTTCTTC | CSVATQAYNEQFF
NA | NA | TRBJ1-5 | TRBV7-2 | TGTGCCAGCAGCTTAGTTTGGGGGACCAATCAGCCCCAGCATTTT | CASSLVWGTNQPQHF
NA | once | TRBJ2-1 | TRBV9 | TGTGCCAGCAGCGTAGTTCCTCTGTGGGGGGCTCACAATGAGCAGTTCTTC | CASSVVPLWGAHNEQFF
NA | many | TRBJ2-5 | TRBV29-1 | TGCAGCGTTGCAAGAACAGTTCAAGAGACCCAGTACTTC | CSVARTVQETQYF
TRBD2 | NA | TRBJ2-1 | TRBV7-3 | TGTGCCAGCAGCTTAATGGGACTAGCGGGGGGATTGCAGTTCTTC | CASSLMGLAGGLQFF
NA | many | TRBJ2-3 | TRBV7-9 | TGTGCCAGCAGCTTTAGTACCGGGGCAGATACGCAGTATTTT | CASSFSTGADTQYF
NA | NA | TRBJ1-6 | TRBV10-3 | TGTGCCATCAGTGAGTCGTTGGGGAATTCACCCCTCCACTTT | CAISESLGNSPLHF
NA | NA | TRBJ1-1 | TRBV29-1 | TGCAGCGTTGAGGGGGGAAAGGGGAACACTGAAGCTTTCTTT | CSVEGGKGNTEAFF
TRBD2 | few | TRBJ2-1 | TRBV4-1 | TGCGCCAGCAGCCAAGAACCTTGGACTAGCGTGGGAAATGAGCAGTTCTTC | CASSQEPWTSVGNEQFF
NA | NA | TRBJ2-7 | TRBV7-8 | TGTGCCAGCAGCTTAGGTGCTGGGGCGCGGGAGCAGTACTTC | CASSLGAGAREQYF
NA | many | TRBJ2-7 | TRBV9 | TGTGCCAGCAGCGGCCTTCTCGGGTACGAGCAGTACTTC | CASSGLLGYEQYF
TRBD1 | NA | TRBJ2-1 | TRBV14 | TGTGCCAGCAGCCAAAACCCAGGGGGCTTGGATGAGCAGTTCTTC | CASSQNPGGLDEQFF
TRBD1 | NA | TRBJ2-7 | TRBV7-2 | TGTGCCAGCAGCAAAAGGACAGGGAATACCTACGGGCAGTACTTC | CASSKRTGNTYGQYF
NA | many | TRBJ1-5 | TRBV6-6 | TGTGCCAGCAGTCCTCGACAGGCATTAGATCAGCCCCAGCATTTT | CASSPRQALDQPQHF
NA | NA | TRBJ1-5 | TRBV2 | TGTGCCAGCAGTGAGGGGGGTAACAATCAGCCCCAGCATTTT | CASSEGGNNQPQHF
TRBD1 | once | TRBJ1-3 | TRBV7-9 | TGTGCCAGCAGTTTTCATAGCGGGGACAGGGCCTCTGGAAACACCATATATTTT | CASSFHSGDRASGNTIYF
TRBD1 | NA | TRBJ1-1 | TRBV10-3 | TGTGCCAGCAGGAACAGGGGATTTGCTGAAGCTTTCTTT | CASRNRGFAEAFF
NA | few | TRBJ2-1 | TRBV20-1 | TGCAGTGCTAGAGGGGCTAGCTCCTACAATGAGCAGTTCTTC | CSARGASSYNEQFF
TRBD2 | NA | TRBJ2-1 | TRBV12-3/TRBV12-4 | TGTGCCGGCGGCCGGACTAGCGGGTCGTACAATGAGCAGTTCTTC | CAGGRTSGSYNEQFF
TRBD1 | many | TRBJ2-7 | TRBV12-3/TRBV12-4 | TGTGCCAGCAGTCCGGCAGGGGGCGCCTACGAGCAGTACTTC | CASSPAGGAYEQYF
TRBD1 | NA | TRBJ2-7 | TRBV29-1 | TGCAGCGCCTCGACAGGGATCTACGAGCAGTACTTC | CSASTGIYEQYF
NA | few | TRBJ2-7 | TRBV20-1 | TGCAGCGTTGCGGAAAGTGTTTCCTACGGGCAGTACTTC | CSVAESVSYGQYF